Below, 18 T cell receptor beta chains from the same sample are listed, as sequenced in a study of cytomegalovirus exposure and HLA in healthy donors. The data were produced by immunoSEQ multiplex PCR, yet TCRdb's version contains in-frame clones alone and is incomplete. Among over 150,000 clones listed, 75% to 85% were seen once. The specimen was PBMCs. Source of these receptors: a woman aged 25 to 39 in good health and CMV-seropositive.

The chain has TRBV18 and TRBJ2-5; D gene unclear. Per germline, CDR1 KGHSH and CDR2 LQKENI. The CDR3 consists of 12 residues. The ends were cut back, 3 bases at V and 5 bases at J, with 7 bases in the middle. The CDR3 DNA sequence: TGTGCCAGCTCACCGGTCCGGGAGACCCAGTACTTC. Protein: CASSPVRETQYF.

The genes are TRBV7-2 and TRBJ2-2; 14 bases agree with TRBD2. The J segment lost 6 bases and the V segment lost 5 bases, leaving 2 bases of the junction unmatched. Germline V gives CDR1 SGHTA, CDR2 FQGNSA. The CDR3 is 15 amino acids. As DNA, the CDR3 is TGTGCCAGCAGCCAGGGACTAGCGGGAGCCGGGGAGCTGTTTTTT. Residues: CASSQGLAGAGELFF.

CDR3 bases: TGTGCCAGCAGCCCTCTTTCGGGACTAGCCAGCGTTGAGCAGTTCTTC. It codes for CASSPLSGLASVEQFF. The genes are TRBV11-1 and TRBJ2-1; 9 positions match TRBD2. The junction had 14 bases not matched to a gene; V was cut back by 5 bases and J by 9 bases. Germline values: CDR1 SGHAT, CDR2 FQDESV (reference sequence). This CDR3 spans 16 amino acids.

This clone was seen only once. The rearrangement joins TRBV28 to TRBJ1-1; the D is unclear. The CDR3 has 12 amino acids. Germline CDR1 MDHEN, CDR2 SYDVKM. The V end lost 3 bases, the J end lost 8 bases, and 10 bases lay between the germline ends. CDR3 coding DNA: TGTGCCAGCAGTTTTGTGTCGGTAGAAGCTTTCTTT. Translation gives CASSFVSVEAFF.

The chain couples TRBV9 to TRBJ1-1, with D possibly being TRBD1 (6 bases). Deletions cut 0 bases from V and 3 bases from J, with 18 bases between. Germline assignment: CDR1 SGDLS and CDR2 YYNGEE. There are 17 residues in the CDR3. CDR3 in DNA: TGTGCCAGCAGCGTAGGAGGGCTCGACAACAGGGACACTGAAGCTTTCTTT. This sequence encodes CASSVGGLDNRDTEAFF.

The chain recombines TRBV5-1 with TRBJ1-3; D not certain. Germline CDR1 and CDR2: SGHRS and YFSETQ. Trimming cost V 2 bases and J 4 bases, with 10 bases left between them. The CDR3 totals 14 residues. CDR3 amino acids: CASSLRTDGNTIYF. The CDR3 DNA follows: TGCGCCAGCAGCTTAAGGACTGACGGAAACACCATATATTTT.

This chain links TRBV6-1 with TRBJ1-3; D possibly corresponds to TRBD1 (6 bases). This CDR3 contains 15 residues. V dropped 5 bases and J dropped 0 bases, with 11 bases sitting between them. Germline V gene lookup returns CDR1 MNHNS and CDR2 SASEGT. The CDR3 DNA reads TGTGCCAGCAGTCCCACGGACAGCTCTGGAAACACCATATATTTT. This gives the protein CASSPTDSSGNTIYF.

The gene calls are TRBV30 and TRBJ2-1; 14 bases line up with TRBD2. Germline CDR1 reads GTSNPN; CDR2 reads SVGIG (reference sequence). This CDR3 comprises 17 residues. V shed 1 base, J shed 0 bases, and the junction held 2 bases outside the gene matches. CDR3 protein: CAWSGTSGRSSYNEQFF. Here the CDR3 DNA reads TGTGCCTGGAGTGGGACTAGCGGGAGGAGCTCCTACAATGAGCAGTTCTTC.

V is TRBV30 and J is TRBJ1-1; 7 nucleotides agree with TRBD1. Germline CDR1 is GTSNPN and CDR2 is SVGIG (reference sequence). The CDR3 is 14 residues long. Trimming cost V 5 bases and J 6 bases; bases outside gene matches: 12. CDR3 amino acids: CAWANRGRWSEAFF. The CDR3 region has the DNA TGTGCCTGGGCAAATAGGGGGCGGTGGTCTGAAGCTTTCTTT.

The table lists this clone with a count of one. The V and J genes are TRBV5-1 and TRBJ1-1; TRBD1 might be the D (6 bases). The CDR3 spans 13 residues. Germline V gives CDR1 SGHRS, CDR2 YFSETQ. Trimming cost V 3 bases and J 3 bases, with 9 bases left between them. CDR3 protein: CASSSPGDTEAFF. CDR3 sequence (DNA): TGCGCCAGCAGCTCCCCAGGGGACACTGAAGCTTTCTTT. Looking up the rest from reference TRBV5-1 and TRBJ1-1 gives the full variable domain: KAGVTQTPRYLIKTRGQQVTLSCSPISGHRSVSWYQQTPGQGLQFLFEYFSETQRNKGNFPGRFSGRQFSNSRSEMNVSTLELGDSALYLCASSSPGDTEAFFGQGTRLTVV.

This chain joins TRBV11-2 and TRBJ2-3; a weak D match, TRBD1 (6 bases). The germline V gene has CDR1 SGHAT and CDR2 FQNNGV. V was shortened by 5 bases and J by 1 base, with 19 bases between the two germline ends. There are 17 residues in the CDR3. CDR3 residues: CASSGPLRGIRTDTQYF. The DNA for the CDR3 is TGTGCCAGCAGCGGCCCTCTAAGGGGGATTCGCACAGATACGCAGTATTTT.

This clone was picked up a small number of times. This chain connects TRBV7-2 to TRBJ2-7, with 12 nucleotides matching TRBD2. CDR1 and CDR2 (germline): SGHTA, FQGNSA. The CDR3 has 15 residues. The V and J ends lost 2 bases and 6 bases, in that order; junction bases with no gene match: 5. The DNA for the CDR3 is TGTGCCAGCAGCTTAATGGCTAGCGGGAGGGTCGAGCAGTACTTC. Protein product: CASSLMASGRVEQYF.

The J gene is TRBJ2-7, the V gene TRBV5-1; 8 nucleotides line up with TRBD1. The CDR3 has 14 residues. Germline loops: CDR1 SGHRS, CDR2 YFSETQ. With 5 bases clipped from V and 7 bases from J, the junction kept 11 bases outside the gene matches. For the CDR3, the DNA is TGCGCCAGCAGTGTGAGGGACAGGCTTTTAGAGCAGTACTTC. The encoded protein is CASSVRDRLLEQYF.

This chain connects TRBV25-1 to TRBJ2-1; 14 bases fit TRBD2. CDR1 and CDR2 from the germline V gene are MGHDK and SYGVNS. Germline trimming cut 4 bases from V and 9 bases from J; bases unmatched to any gene: 5. CDR3 length: 15 residues. As DNA, the CDR3 is TGTGCCAGCAGTGTCGGGACTAGCGGGAGTGTTGAGCAGTTCTTC. This sequence encodes CASSVGTSGSVEQFF.

V gene TRBV2 combines with J gene TRBJ2-6, with D hard to call. The germline V gene has CDR1 SNHLY and CDR2 FYNNEI. This CDR3 has 17 amino acids. V was shortened by 4 bases and J by 0 bases, with 13 bases between the two germline ends. The CDR3 loop reads CASSGGPSNSGANVLTF. In DNA, the CDR3 is TGTGCCAGCAGTGGCGGCCCGTCGAACTCTGGGGCCAACGTCCTGACTTTC.

V gene TRBV27 combines with J gene TRBJ1-1, with unresolved D. The CDR3 runs 15 residues. Germline assignment: CDR1 MNHEY and CDR2 SMNVEV (reference sequence). V was cut by 5 bases and J by 4 bases, with 17 bases left in between. Here the CDR3 DNA reads TGTGCCAGCAGTCCGCGACCCGAACGGGGCACTGAAGCTTTCTTT. Its translation is CASSPRPERGTEAFF.

There are a few counts of this clone. The gene calls are TRBV4-2 and TRBJ2-3; D not certain. Trimming removed 0 bases from V and 3 bases from J, with 10 bases in between. The CDR3 length is 15 residues. Per the germline V gene, CDR1 is LGHNA and CDR2 is YNFKEQ. CDR3 residues: CASSQDQPGTDTQYF. For the CDR3, the DNA is TGTGCCAGCAGCCAAGACCAACCCGGGACAGATACGCAGTATTTT.

The chain uses TRBV2 and TRBJ2-7; TRBD2 might be the D (6 bases). From germline, CDR1 is SNHLY and CDR2 FYNNEI. This CDR3 contains 16 residues. The V gene lost 1 base and the J gene lost 2 bases, with 15 bases spanning the gap. CDR3 nucleotide sequence: TGTGCCAGCAGTGAAGGGGCGCTAGCGAATACCTACGAGCAGTACTTC. Protein product: CASSEGALANTYEQYF.